This TCR beta chain derives from a study of cytomegalovirus exposure and HLA in healthy donors. For this clone: Its specificity is not known.

General study findings and limits: For most TCR beta V segments, an earlier analysis put the productive rate at about 87% or about 30% of the time. Later work associated 16,951 TCR beta sequences with HLA alleles at 0.05 false discovery rate. For most TCR sequences rarity was the rule, although some public TCRs occurred in many donors. Presence/absence analyses assumed roughly uniform sequencing depth across donors.

With 60 Vbeta and 13 Jbeta primers, the PCR was carried out. Method: immunoSEQ multiplex PCR; TCRdb's copy keeps in-frame clones and lacks some. The sample carries 150,000 to 200,000 clones, roughly 79% recorded once. The germline V gene has CDR1 LGHNA and CDR2 YSLEER. The V segment lost 0 bases and the J segment 3 bases; nucleotides outside the gene matches: 5. This CDR3 is 16 amino acids long. Sequenced sample: PBMCs. This chain uses TRBV4-3 with TRBJ2-3; 8 bases align to TRBD2. The receptor's source is a woman aged 30 to 39 in good health and CMV-seropositive. CDR3 DNA: TGCGCCAGCAGCCAAGATCCTAGCGGGTTTACAGATACGCAGTATTTT. It codes for CASSQDPSGFTDTQYF.